The 21 T cell receptor beta chains given below trace back to one sample, sequenced in a study of beta chain features in type 1 diabetes. Study results and caveats: Type 1 diabetes patients had moderately but significantly shorter TCRB CDR3s in all four CD4+ subsets.

Every bit of the isolated RNA underwent reverse transcription, so sequencing read expressed TCRB transcripts. The assay was immunoSEQ multiplex PCR, and TCRdb's table has in-frame clones only and misses some. The sample lists around 600,000 clones; around 11% were seen once. Their target antigens are unknown. The specimen sequenced was naive CD4+ T cells from blood. The origin of the receptors is a man aged 25-45 years with type 1 diabetes.

This chain links TRBV28 with TRBJ2-7, with 7 nucleotides matching TRBD2. Germline trimming cut 4 bases from V and 0 bases from J; bases unmatched to any gene: 6. Germline V gene data show CDR1 as MDHEN and CDR2 as SYDVKM. The CDR3 extends over 15 amino acids. CDR3 nucleotides: TGTGCCAGCAGTTCCGCTAGCGGAATCTCCTACGAGCAGTACTTC. Its protein product is CASSSASGISYEQYF.

This clone was seen a handful of times. This chain joins TRBV4-3 and TRBJ1-1; D perhaps matches TRBD1 (5 bases). Germline loops: CDR1 LGHNA, CDR2 YSLEER. Trimming cost V 2 bases and J 1 base, with 8 bases left between them. This CDR3 region has 14 residues. CDR3 sequence: CASSQNTGNTEAFF. The DNA of the CDR3 is TGCGCCAGCAGCCAAAATACAGGGAACACTGAAGCTTTCTTT.

This sequence joins TRBV2 and TRBJ1-5; D unclear. Trimming removed 8 bases from V and 4 bases from J, with 15 bases in between. The CDR3 runs to 14 residues. Germline CDR1 SNHLY, CDR2 FYNNEI. The chain's CDR3 is CASVESETNQPQHF. CDR3 coding DNA: TGTGCCAGCGTTGAGTCAGAGACGAATCAGCCCCAGCATTTT.

This clone came up a few times. The genes are TRBV4-2 and TRBJ2-1; TRBD2 aligns across 10 bases. The CDR3 consists of 20 residues. V trimming: 4 bases; J trimming: 0 bases; junction bases outside the gene matches: 15. Germline V CDR1 and CDR2: LGHNA, YNFKEQ. The CDR3 DNA reads TGTGCCAGCAGCCCCCGACAGGGAGCTAGCGGGGGAAGCTCCTACAATGAGCAGTTCTTC. This codes for CASSPRQGASGGSSYNEQFF.

There are a few counts of this clone. The chain couples TRBV30 to TRBJ1-2; D not certain. Germline V gene lookup returns CDR1 GTSNPN and CDR2 SVGIG (reference sequence). Trimming stripped 2 bases from V and 2 bases from J, with 9 bases between. The CDR3 consists of 13 residues. Here the CDR3 reads CAWSRRANYGYTF. In DNA, the CDR3 is TGTGCCTGGAGTAGGAGGGCCAACTATGGCTACACCTTC. Complete variable domain (other parts from reference TRBV30 and TRBJ1-2): SQTIHQWPATLVQPVGSPLSLECTVEGTSNPNLYWYRQAAGRGLQLLFYSVGIGQISSEVPQNLSASRPQDRQFILSSKKLLLSDSGFYLCAWSRRANYGYTFGSGTRLTVV.

The rearrangement joins TRBV9 to TRBJ2-5, with D possibly matching TRBD1 (5 bases). The germline CDR1 and CDR2 sequences are SGDLS and YYNGEE. The CDR3 contains 15 residues. V dropped 0 bases and J dropped 5 bases, with 14 bases sitting between them. The CDR3: CASSVDDGARETQYF. The CDR3 DNA reads TGTGCCAGCAGCGTAGACGATGGGGCACGGGAGACCCAGTACTTC.

This clone was seen only a few times. The J gene is TRBJ1-2, the V gene TRBV6-5; D ambiguous. Germline V gene sequence: CDR1 MNHEY, CDR2 SVGAGI. The CDR3 is made up of 14 amino acids. Trimming took 4 bases from V and 5 from J, leaving 14 bases between them. Here the CDR3 reads CASSSITAAYGYTF. CDR3 DNA: TGTGCCAGCAGTTCGATAACGGCAGCTTATGGCTACACCTTC.

This clone came up a few times. The rearrangement joins TRBV2 to TRBJ2-1; 7 bases are shared with TRBD1. The germline V gene encodes CDR1 SNHLY and CDR2 FYNNEI. This CDR3 comprises 15 residues. J gave up 3 bases and V 5 bases, and 7 bases lay outside the gene matches. For the CDR3, the DNA is TGTGCCAGCAGTCCCGGGACAGCCGACTACAATGAGCAGTTCTTC. Its translation is CASSPGTADYNEQFF.

V usage is TRBV7-2 and J usage is TRBJ2-5, with TRBD1 as a possible D gene (6 bases). The length of the CDR3 is 15 residues. CDR1 and CDR2 from the germline V gene are SGHTA and FQGNSA. Trimming removed 5 bases at V and 4 bases at J, with 17 bases between. The DNA for the CDR3 is TGTGCCAGCAGCACTACGACAGGCTTTGGAGAGACCCAGTACTTC. This translates into CASSTTTGFGETQYF.

The chain links TRBV7-2 to TRBJ2-3; unclear D gene. This CDR3 is built from 12 residues. Germline V gene lookup returns CDR1 SGHTA and CDR2 FQGNSA. V lost 5 bases, J lost 4 bases, and 7 bases lay in between. CDR3 in amino acids: CASSRPPDTQYF. DNA of the CDR3: TGTGCCAGCAGCCGGCCCCCAGATACGCAGTATTTT.

This clone was seen more than once but under ten times. The chain joins TRBV9 to TRBJ1-6; 11 bases agree with TRBD1. After removal of 4 bases from V and 8 bases from J, the junction contained 8 bases not matched to a gene. This CDR3 contains 16 residues. Germline-derived CDR1 and CDR2 are SGDLS and YYNGEE. This CDR3 is CASSILPGQGDSPLHF. The CDR3 DNA is TGTGCCAGCAGCATCCTACCGGGACAGGGGGATTCACCCCTCCACTTT.

This clone was picked up a small number of times. The chain uses TRBV18 and TRBJ1-2; D call uncertain. Trimming stripped 3 bases from V and 4 bases from J, with 9 bases between. The V gene's germline CDR1 is KGHSH and CDR2 LQKENI. The CDR3 has 13 residues. As DNA, the CDR3 is TGTGCCAGCTCACCCGACGGGAGCTATGGCTACACCTTC. It yields the protein CASSPDGSYGYTF.

This clone occurred a few times. The genes are TRBV28 and TRBJ1-4; D is ambiguous. Germline lookup yields CDR1 MDHEN and CDR2 SYDVKM. V lost 9 bases, J lost 0 bases, and 8 bases lay in between. This CDR3 region has 13 residues. CDR3 in amino acids: CASHIATNEKLFF. The CDR3 DNA reads TGTGCCAGTCACATAGCAACTAATGAAAAACTGTTTTTT.

As for this clone: The same CDR3 is also encoded by other DNA sequences in this sample. The J gene is TRBJ2-7, the V gene TRBV2; either TRBD1 or TRBD2 may fit D (5 bases each). The germline V gene has CDR1 SNHLY and CDR2 FYNNEI. The CDR3 length is 12 residues. V gave up 6 bases and J gave up 3 bases, with 9 bases separating them. CDR3 region: CASSGDGYEQYF. CDR3 nucleotide sequence: TGTGCCAGCAGCGGGGACGGCTACGAGCAGTACTTC.

This clone was observed a handful of times. V is TRBV9 and J is TRBJ2-3; no clear D gene. The CDR3 sequence is 14 residues long. Trimming took 3 bases from V and 6 from J, leaving 14 bases between them. Germline CDR1 is SGDLS and CDR2 is YYNGEE. The CDR3 DNA follows: TGTGCCAGCAGCGCCTTAGGGATCGGCGATACGCAGTATTTT. It codes for CASSALGIGDTQYF. Full variable domain (remainder filled in from reference TRBV9 and TRBJ2-3): DSGVTQTPKHLITATGQRVTLRCSPRSGDLSVYWYQQSLDQGLQFLIQYYNGEERAKGNILERFSAQQFPDLHSELNLSSLELGDSALYFCASSALGIGDTQYFGPGTRLTVL.

This clone showed up just a few times. The gene calls are TRBV5-1 and TRBJ2-1; D ambiguous. The CDR3 is made up of 11 amino acids. Germline V gene lookup returns CDR1 SGHRS and CDR2 YFSETQ. The V end lost 2 bases, the J end lost 5 bases, and 2 bases lay between the germline ends. The CDR3 region has the DNA TGCGCCAGCAGCTTACACAATGAGCAGTTCTTC. It encodes CASSLHNEQFF.

This clone was detected only a few times. The chain couples TRBV18 to TRBJ1-2; the match to TRBD1 covers 10 bases. Germline-derived CDR1 and CDR2 are KGHSH and LQKENI. The CDR3 runs to 16 residues. The V segment lost 0 bases and the J segment 4 bases; nucleotides outside the gene matches: 5. Here the CDR3 DNA reads TGTGCCAGCTCACCACCGTCCGGACAGGGGGTCTATGGCTACACCTTC. Translation gives CASSPPSGQGVYGYTF. Complete variable domain (other parts from reference TRBV18 and TRBJ1-2): NAGVMQNPRHLVRRRGQEARLRCSPMKGHSHVYWYRQLPEEGLKFMVYLQKENIIDESGMPKERFSAEFPKEGPSILRIQQVVRGDSAAYFCASSPPSGQGVYGYTFGSGTRLTVV.

With respect to this clone: Other DNA sequences in this specimen translate into the identical CDR3. This sequence joins TRBV20-1 and TRBJ2-3, with D perhaps matching TRBD1 (6 bases). The CDR3 has 11 amino acids. Germline lookup yields CDR1 DFQATT and CDR2 SNEGSKA (reference sequence). V lost 6 bases and J 5 bases, leaving 9 bases between the germline ends. The CDR3 nucleotides are TGCAGTGCGCTCAGGGGAGATACGCAGTATTTT. Encoded protein: CSALRGDTQYF.

In its sample, this clone was seen a few times. The gene calls are TRBV7-2 and TRBJ2-7; D is perhaps TRBD1 or TRBD2 (5 bases each). Germline V gene data show CDR1 as SGHTA and CDR2 as FQGNSA. The CDR3 has 13 residues. V was pared by 5 bases and J by 3 bases, with 11 bases between. This chain's CDR3 is CASSGTVNYEQYF. Written as DNA, the CDR3 is TGTGCCAGCAGCGGGACGGTTAACTACGAGCAGTACTTC.

This clone was counted only a few times. CDR3 DNA sequence: TGTGCCAGCACCTTGACGGAGGCGTCGGTTTCACCCCTCCACTTT. Protein: CASTLTEASVSPLHF. The J gene is TRBJ1-6, the V gene TRBV7-3; D gene unclear. Trimming took off 7 bases at V and 9 bases at J, with 19 bases between the two ends. This CDR3 contains 15 residues. The V gene's germline CDR1 is SGHTA and CDR2 FQGTGA.

As to this clone: Other DNA sequences in this sample translate to the same CDR3. This chain joins TRBV7-2 and TRBJ1-1; the D gene is possibly TRBD1 (5 bases). CDR1 and CDR2 from the germline V gene are SGHTA and FQGNSA. Trimming cost V 3 bases and J 3 bases, with 8 bases left between them. The CDR3 covers 13 residues. The CDR3 here is CASSFTGDTEAFF. DNA for the CDR3: TGTGCCAGCAGCTTTACAGGAGACACTGAAGCTTTCTTT. Full variable domain (rest looked up from reference TRBV7-2 and TRBJ1-1): GAGVSQSPSNKVTEKGKDVELRCDPISGHTALYWYRQSLGQGLEFLIYFQGNSAPDKSGLPSDRFSAERTGGSVSTLTIQRTQQEDSAVYLCASSFTGDTEAFFGQGTRLTVV.